This is a list of T cell receptor beta chains from one sample in a study of blood T cell repertoires in COVID-19. TCRdb's table, derived via immunoSEQ multiplex PCR, lists solely in-frame clones and lacks some. The sample lists approximately 120,000 clones, about 75% occurring once. Sample: peripheral blood. The receptors originated from an elderly man with acute or convalescent COVID-19. Each CDR3 is given with its conserved first and last residue. A D gene is named only where the DNA matches it firmly. Size tells how often a clone was seen (once, few, many) or the class of an expanded clone, and some rows leave it out.

size | J | V | D | CDR3 | DNA
- | TRBJ1-1 | TRBV18 | - | CASSPGPGEYTEAFF | TGTGCCAGCTCACCAGGCCCAGGGGAGTACACTGAAGCTTTCTTT
- | TRBJ2-1 | TRBV10-3 | TRBD1 | CAILPQGAAYNEQFF | TGTGCCATCCTTCCGCAGGGGGCCGCCTACAATGAGCAGTTCTTC
- | TRBJ2-6 | TRBV29-1 | - | CSVEEKKDTSGANVLTF | TGCAGCGTTGAAGAAAAAAAGGACACCTCTGGGGCCAACGTCCTGACTTTC
- | TRBJ2-7 | TRBV29-1 | TRBD2 | CSVEVAGFAYEQYF | TGCAGCGTCGAGGTAGCGGGGTTCGCCTACGAGCAGTACTTC
- | TRBJ1-6 | TRBV5-1 | TRBD1 | CASSLTPDRGNSPLHF | TGCGCCAGCAGCTTGACCCCGGACAGGGGTAATTCACCCCTCCACTTT
- | TRBJ1-1 | TRBV6-6 | - | CASSFQAHAVNTEAFF | TGTGCCAGCAGTTTCCAAGCCCACGCCGTGAACACTGAAGCTTTCTTT
once | TRBJ2-7 | TRBV6-5 | TRBD1 | CASSNTGGEQYF | TGTGCCAGCAGTAACACAGGGGGGGAGCAGTACTTC
once | TRBJ2-3 | TRBV5-1 | - | CASSSLVADGATQYF | TGCGCCAGCAGCTCCTTGGTAGCGGATGGGGCTACGCAGTATTTT
- | TRBJ2-3 | TRBV27 | TRBD2 | CASSPGLAEITDTQYF | TGTGCCAGCAGTCCGGGACTAGCGGAGATCACAGATACGCAGTATTTT
few | TRBJ1-6 | TRBV7-8 | - | CASSLQDNSPLHF | TGTGCCAGCAGCTTACAGGATAATTCACCCCTCCACTTT
few | TRBJ1-2 | TRBV5-6 | - | CASSLLGSNYGYTF | TGTGCCAGCAGCTTGCTGGGCTCTAACTATGGCTACACCTTC
- | TRBJ2-7 | TRBV7-8 | TRBD1 | CASSLGQGALNEQYF | TGTGCCAGCAGCCTGGGACAGGGGGCTCTCAACGAGCAGTACTTC
- | TRBJ1-1 | TRBV18 | - | CASSSQELAAEAFF | TGTGCCAGCTCATCACAGGAGCTAGCCGCTGAAGCTTTCTTT
few | TRBJ1-2 | TRBV27 | - | CASSPGVPTGGYGYTF | TGTGCCAGCAGTCCCGGAGTCCCCACGGGGGGATATGGCTACACCTTC
- | TRBJ1-1 | TRBV7-8 | - | CASSQLGVRMNTEAFF | TGTGCCAGCAGCCAGCTAGGGGTAAGGATGAACACTGAAGCTTTCTTT
- | TRBJ2-7 | TRBV11-1 | TRBD1 | CASSLARGQVRSYEQYF | TGTGCCAGCAGCTTAGCGAGGGGACAGGTTCGCTCCTACGAGCAGTACTTC
- | TRBJ2-5 | TRBV6-5 | - | CASSSDGVRSTQYF | TGTGCCAGCAGTTCCGACGGGGTCCGTTCCACCCAGTACTTC
few | TRBJ2-3 | TRBV5-1 | TRBD2 | CASSFSQRGGDTQYF | TGCGCCAGCAGCTTCAGCCAGCGGGGGGGAGATACGCAGTATTTT
- | TRBJ2-2 | TRBV6-2/TRBV6-3 | TRBD1 | CASSRTGTGVFNTGELFF | TGTGCCAGCAGTCGCACCGGGACAGGGGTGTTTAACACCGGGGAGCTGTTTTTT
few | TRBJ2-2 | TRBV12-3/TRBV12-4 | - | CASRGTGLRELFF | TGTGCCAGCAGAGGGACTGGGCTGAGGGAGCTGTTTTTT
- | TRBJ2-5 | TRBV21-1 | - | CASSTGQETQYF | TGTGCCAGCAGCACAGGACAAGAGACCCAGTACTTC
- | TRBJ2-6 | TRBV7-2 | - | CASSQGSGANVLTF | TGTGCCAGCAGCCAGGGGTCTGGGGCCAACGTCCTGACTTTC
once | TRBJ2-3 | TRBV3-1/TRBV3-2 | TRBD1 | CASSRRDRVVDTQYF | TGTGCCAGCAGCCGCCGGGACAGGGTAGTAGATACGCAGTATTTT
- | TRBJ1-6 | TRBV3-1/TRBV3-2 | TRBD1 | CASSRLLTDRGRGSPLHF | TGTGCCAGCAGCCGACTCCTCACAGACAGGGGCCGAGGGTCACCCCTCCACTTT
- | TRBJ1-6 | TRBV2 | - | CASTGQPNSPLHF | TGTGCCAGCACCGGACAGCCCAATTCACCCCTCCACTTT
- | TRBJ2-5 | TRBV11-3 | - | CASSLDGGEQETQYF | TGTGCCAGCAGCTTAGATGGAGGCGAGCAAGAGACCCAGTACTTC
- | TRBJ1-1 | TRBV4-2 | TRBD1 | CASSLTGTENTEAFF | TGTGCCAGCAGCCTTACCGGGACAGAGAACACTGAAGCTTTCTTT
- | TRBJ2-3 | TRBV19 | - | CASSIGTSSGPDTQYF | TGTGCCAGTAGTATAGGTACCTCAAGCGGACCCGATACGCAGTATTTT
- | TRBJ1-1 | TRBV4-2 | TRBD1 | CASSPRDRGSNTEAFF | TGTGCCAGCAGCCCCCGGGACAGGGGATCGAACACTGAAGCTTTCTTT
- | TRBJ2-3 | TRBV3-1/TRBV3-2 | TRBD2 | CASSLGTSGGTQYF | TGTGCCAGCAGCCTAGGGACTAGCGGGGGAACGCAGTATTTT
few | TRBJ2-7 | TRBV9 | - | CASSGRNDYEQYF | TGTGCCAGCAGCGGCAGAAACGACTACGAGCAGTACTTC
once | TRBJ1-5 | TRBV18 | - | CASSPTGLSNQPQHF | TGTGCCAGCTCACCGACAGGCCTTAGCAATCAGCCCCAGCATTTT
- | TRBJ1-2 | TRBV30 | TRBD1 | CAWSGTGSSYGYTF | TGTGCCTGGAGTGGGACAGGGTCCTCTTATGGCTACACCTTC
few | TRBJ2-7 | TRBV6-2/TRBV6-3 | - | CASSAGTHYEQYF | TGTGCCAGCAGCGCCGGGACACACTACGAGCAGTACTTC
- | TRBJ2-1 | TRBV18 | - | CASSPGTPNEQFF | TGTGCCAGCTCACCCGGGACACCCAATGAGCAGTTCTTC
- | TRBJ2-7 | TRBV5-1 | TRBD1 | CASSTGQGSYEQYF | TGCGCCAGCAGCACAGGACAGGGTTCCTACGAGCAGTACTTC
- | TRBJ2-6 | TRBV21-1 | - | CASSPREQSPSGANVLTF | TGTGCCAGCAGCCCCCGGGAACAATCCCCCTCTGGGGCCAACGTCCTGACTTTC
- | TRBJ1-3 | TRBV3-1/TRBV3-2 | TRBD1 | CASSQTGGSISGNTIYF | TGTGCCAGCAGCCAAACAGGGGGCTCTATCTCTGGAAACACCATATATTTT
- | TRBJ2-1 | TRBV2 | - | CASSDTGGINEQFF | TGTGCCAGCAGTGACACAGGTGGAATCAATGAGCAGTTCTTC
- | TRBJ1-1 | TRBV19 | - | CASSIDNRLIGLNTEAFF | TGTGCCAGTAGTATAGATAACAGGCTAATAGGGTTGAACACTGAAGCTTTCTTT
- | TRBJ1-2 | TRBV18 | TRBD1 | CASSPDPGQGAIYGYTF | TGTGCCAGCTCACCCGACCCGGGACAGGGGGCTATCTATGGCTACACCTTC
few | TRBJ2-2 | TRBV18 | - | CASSPTQGGSGAGELFF | TGTGCCAGCTCACCAACGCAAGGGGGATCTGGCGCCGGGGAGCTGTTTTTT
- | TRBJ1-1 | TRBV28 | - | CVSSGTKNTEAFF | TGTGTCAGCAGCGGGACAAAAAACACTGAAGCTTTCTTT